Below are 8 T cell receptor beta chains sequenced from a single sample in a study of T-cell memory formation after mild COVID-19. Using its own MiXCR run on the 5' RACE reads, TCRdb lists one record per CDR3 protein. The sample consists of hundreds of thousands of distinct CDR3 sequences, about a sixth of them appearing once. Sample: PBMCs or a T cell subset sorted from them (not recorded which). These receptors were collected from a man between 18 and 35 years old who had mild COVID-19 (a few samples of this study predate the infection). Cell type and time point are not known.

This clonotype showed up just a few times. The CDR3 DNA reads TGTGCCAGCAGTTTAGGGAGACTAGCGGGGAAGAACACCGGGGAGCTGTTTTTT. Translated: CASSLGRLAGKNTGELFF. This sequence joins TRBV12-3 or TRBV12-4 and TRBJ2-2, with 11 bases fitting TRBD2. Trimming took 1 base from V and 1 from J; bases not matched to a gene: 5. This CDR3 has 18 residues.

This clonotype was counted only a few times. This chain links TRBV6-6 with TRBJ1-5, with D possibly TRBD1 on 5 matching bases. Trimming removed 6 bases from V and 5 bases from J, with 17 bases in between. The germline V gene has CDR1 MNHNY and CDR2 SVGAGI (reference sequence). CDR3 length: 15 residues. CDR3 sequence: CASRIGGGNDQPQHF. In DNA, the CDR3 is TGTGCCAGCAGGATCGGGGGAGGGAACGATCAGCCCCAGCATTTT.

V and J are TRBV6-5 and TRBJ1-2; D is unresolved. There are 14 residues in the CDR3. The germline V and J ends were trimmed by 3 bases and 8 bases, with 16 bases remaining between them. Germline V CDR1 and CDR2: MNHEY, SVGAGI. CDR3 nucleotide sequence: TGTGCCAGCAGTTATGGGCCGGGGTCAAGGGGCTACACCTTC. This sequence encodes CASSYGPGSRGYTF.

Only a few counts were recorded for this clonotype. The V and J genes are TRBV5-4 and TRBJ2-1, with D hard to call. CDR3 length equals 13 residues. Trimming took 10 bases from V and 9 from J, leaving 20 bases between them. CDR1 and CDR2 (germline): SGHNT, YYREEE (reference sequence). CDR3 bases: TGTGCCGGATCCTCACCTAGGGCTTTTGAGCAGTTCTTC. It encodes CAGSSPRAFEQFF.

V gene TRBV5-1 combines with J gene TRBJ2-6; 8 nucleotides line up with TRBD1. The CDR3 extends over 14 amino acids. Germline V gives CDR1 SGHRS, CDR2 YFSETQ. The V segment lost 7 bases and the J segment 0 bases; nucleotides outside the gene matches: 0. The CDR3 coding sequence is TGCGCCAGCGGACAGGGCTCTGGGGCCAACGTCCTGACTTTC. Protein: CASGQGSGANVLTF.

This clonotype was found a few times. This rearrangement joins TRBV5-1 to TRBJ1-1, with D perhaps TRBD1 (6 bases). The germline CDR1 and CDR2 sequences are SGHRS and YFSETQ. The V end lost 0 bases, the J end lost 7 bases, and 13 bases lay between the germline ends. This CDR3 has 14 residues. DNA for the CDR3: TGCGCCAGCAGCTTGGATGAGGGGGATGGTGAAGCTTTCTTT. Translated: CASSLDEGDGEAFF.

This chain connects TRBV6-1 to TRBJ1-4; D might be TRBD1 (5 bases). Between the trimmed V and J ends, which lost 2 bases and 7 bases, there was a span of 11 bases. The CDR3 sequence is 14 residues long. Germline V gene lookup returns CDR1 MNHNS and CDR2 SASEGT. In DNA form, the CDR3 reads TGTGCCAGCAGTGAAAGGGGTCTGGGTGAAAAACTGTTTTTT. Translating it yields CASSERGLGEKLFF.

This clonotype was seen more than once but under ten times. This chain joins TRBV28 and TRBJ2-6, with D uncertain. This CDR3 comprises 13 residues. CDR1 and CDR2 (germline): MDHEN, SYDVKM. Trimming left V 6 bases short and J 4 bases short, with 7 bases between. The CDR3 region has the DNA TGTGCCAGCAGCAACGTAGGGGCCAACGTCCTGACTTTC. Its translation: CASSNVGANVLTF.